What follows are 20 T cell receptor beta chains derived from one specimen sequenced in a study of T cells after yellow fever vaccination. Each CDR3 protein is one row after TCRdb ran MiXCR on the 5' RACE reads. Among nearly 550,000 distinct CDR3 sequences listed, about a fifth were seen once. This material consisted of PBMCs, taken 15 days after the yellow fever booster vaccination. The receptor set was obtained from a young man who received the YFV17D yellow fever vaccine.

This clonotype came up a few times. The chain is built from TRBV3-1 and TRBJ2-1; D is possibly TRBD1 or TRBD2 (5 bases each). The CDR3 covers 14 residues. Germline CDR1 LGHDT, CDR2 YNNKEL (reference sequence). The V and J ends lost 4 bases and 9 bases respectively, with 16 bases between them. CDR3 sequence: CASSPDGGVGEQFF. The CDR3 DNA follows: TGTGCCAGCAGCCCCGATGGGGGAGTAGGTGAGCAGTTCTTC.

There are a few counts of this clonotype. The rearrangement uses TRBV9 and TRBJ2-7; D is possibly TRBD1 or TRBD2 (5 bases each). The germline V and J ends were trimmed by 3 bases and 4 bases, with 8 bases remaining between them. The V gene's germline CDR1 is SGDLS and CDR2 YYNGEE. The CDR3 runs to 12 residues. The CDR3 DNA follows: TGTGCCAGCAGCGATGAGGGGTACGAGCAGTACTTC. Its protein product is CASSDEGYEQYF.

This clonotype has a handful of counts. The genes are TRBV30 and TRBJ1-1; D remains ambiguous. Germline lookup yields CDR1 GTSNPN and CDR2 SVGIG (reference sequence). Trimming shortened V by 1 base and J by 5 bases, and 8 bases separated the two germline ends. The CDR3 is 12 residues long. The CDR3 reads CAWSGQWTEAFF. The CDR3 coding sequence is TGTGCCTGGAGTGGCCAGTGGACTGAAGCTTTCTTT.

The V call is TRBV29-1, the J call TRBJ2-7; D is possibly TRBD2 (6 bases). Trimming took 4 bases from V and 0 from J, leaving 7 bases between them. The CDR3 has 12 residues. From germline, CDR1 is SQVTM and CDR2 ANQGSEA. CDR3 sequence (DNA): TGCAGCGTTGTAGCGGACTCCTACGAGCAGTACTTC. Its protein is CSVVADSYEQYF.

This clonotype was found a few times. CDR3 residues: CSARGGEVRLHF. CDR3 sequence (DNA): TGCAGTGCTAGAGGGGGGGAGGTTCGCCTCCACTTT. V gene TRBV20-1 combines with J gene TRBJ1-6, with D perhaps matching TRBD1 (5 bases). Germline values: CDR1 DFQATT, CDR2 SNEGSKA (reference sequence). The CDR3 extends over 12 amino acids. V was shortened by 1 base and J by 15 bases, with 13 bases between the two germline ends.

CDR3 sequence: CASRMGLANTGELFF. The CDR3 DNA follows: TGTGCCAGCAGAATGGGACTAGCTAACACCGGGGAGCTGTTTTTT. The V gene is TRBV6-1, the J gene TRBJ2-2; 9 positions agree with TRBD2. The CDR3 is 15 residues long. Losses at the gene ends were 6 bases for V and 2 bases for J; bases not matched to a gene: 4. The germline V gene encodes CDR1 MNHNS and CDR2 SASEGT.

The J gene is TRBJ1-2, the V gene TRBV7-9, with 9 bases that match TRBD1. Trimming at V came to 5 bases and at J to 5 bases, leaving 6 bases not matched to a gene. The length of the CDR3 is 14 residues. Germline V gene data show CDR1 as SEHNR and CDR2 as FQNEAQ (reference sequence). The CDR3 DNA reads as TGTGCCAGCAGCGGCACAGGGGGCTTGTATGGCTACACCTTC. This translates into CASSGTGGLYGYTF.

This clonotype was found a few times. The rearrangement joins TRBV7-2 to TRBJ2-3; tentative D call: TRBD2 (5 bases). Germline lookup yields CDR1 SGHTA and CDR2 FQGNSA. This CDR3 region has 16 residues. Trimming left V 2 bases short and J 1 base short, with 13 bases between. The CDR3 DNA is TGTGCCAGCAGCTTATTTTTTTTGCGGGGCACAGATACGCAGTATTTT. Protein sequence: CASSLFFLRGTDTQYF.

This clonotype was detected only a few times. The chain links TRBV14 to TRBJ2-3; D unresolved. The CDR3 covers 15 residues. Germline CDR1 is SGHDN and CDR2 is FVKESK. V was shortened by 6 bases and J by 2 bases, with 15 bases between the two germline ends. In DNA, the CDR3 is TGTGCCAGCAGTCCCCTTGAGGCGCTCACAGATACGCAGTATTTT. It is translated as CASSPLEALTDTQYF.

The chain is built from TRBV19 and TRBJ1-5, with D hard to call. Trimming took 5 bases from V and 3 from J, leaving 17 bases between them. Germline CDR1 reads LNHDA; CDR2 reads SQIVND (reference sequence). CDR3 length equals 16 residues. DNA for the CDR3: TGTGCCAGTAGTGAAAGTCCTGGTCAGAACAATCAGCCCCAGCATTTT. Translated: CASSESPGQNNQPQHF.

The chain couples TRBV20-1 to TRBJ2-1; D is undetermined. The CDR3 runs to 11 residues. Germline V lookup: CDR1 DFQATT, CDR2 SNEGSKA (reference sequence). V was shortened by 8 bases and J by 9 bases, with 14 bases between the two germline ends. CDR3 nucleotides: TGCAGTACAGTCCCCCGCGGTGAGCAGTTCTTC. It codes for CSTVPRGEQFF.

This clonotype was counted a few times. V is TRBV20-1 and J is TRBJ1-5; 8 nucleotides line up with TRBD1. The ends lost 3 bases at V and 5 bases at J; junction bases unmatched: 3. The germline V gene has CDR1 DFQATT and CDR2 SNEGSKA (reference sequence). This CDR3 has 13 amino acids. CDR3 bases: TGCAGTGCTAGCAGGGGGCGCGATCAGCCCCAGCATTTT. It translates to CSASRGRDQPQHF.

This clonotype was seen a handful of times. The chain is built from TRBV11-2 and TRBJ1-1; D uncertain. CDR1 and CDR2 (germline): SGHAT, FQNNGV. The V end lost 5 bases, the J end lost 4 bases, and 20 bases lay between the germline ends. CDR3 size: 16 residues. The CDR3 sequence: CASSPRWLGRITEAFF. CDR3 sequence (DNA): TGTGCCAGCAGCCCCAGATGGCTGGGAAGGATCACTGAAGCTTTCTTT. Complete variable domain (other parts from reference TRBV11-2 and TRBJ1-1): EAGVAQSPRYKIIEKRQSVAFWCNPISGHATLYWYQQILGQGPKLLIQFQNNGVVDDSQLPKDRFSAERLKGVDSTLKIQPAKLEDSAVYLCASSPRWLGRITEAFFGQGTRLTVV.

Only a few counts were recorded for this clonotype. This chain connects TRBV9 to TRBJ2-1; 10 bases map to TRBD2. With 7 bases clipped from V and 7 bases from J, the junction kept 23 bases outside the gene matches. Germline V gene data show CDR1 as SGDLS and CDR2 as YYNGEE. This CDR3 comprises 19 residues. The CDR3 region has the DNA TGTGCCAGCGCTCCTCAGGGGGCCGGGGCTAGCGGGAGCGAGAATGAGCAGTTCTTC. Its protein is CASAPQGAGASGSENEQFF.

This clonotype was seen a handful of times. The rearrangement uses TRBV7-8 and TRBJ2-7; D may correspond to TRBD1 or TRBD2 (6 bases each). Germline V gene lookup returns CDR1 SGHVS and CDR2 FQNEAQ. The CDR3 sequence is 10 residues long. Trimming stripped 9 bases from V and 8 bases from J, with 11 bases between. The CDR3 DNA sequence: TGTGCCAGAAAGGGGGGTCAGCAGTACTTC. This sequence encodes CARKGGQQYF.

This rearrangement joins TRBV5-1 to TRBJ2-1, with 9 positions matching TRBD2. This CDR3 spans 16 amino acids. V dropped 0 bases and J dropped 4; count of bases not matched to a gene: 5. The germline V gene has CDR1 SGHRS and CDR2 YFSETQ. CDR3 sequence: CASSLEAGGFYNEQFF. The CDR3, as DNA: TGCGCCAGCAGCTTGGAGGCGGGAGGGTTTTACAATGAGCAGTTCTTC.

This clonotype was found a few times. The chain carries TRBV12-3 or TRBV12-4 and TRBJ2-7; D is possibly TRBD2 (6 bases). CDR3 length: 15 residues. V shed 6 bases and J shed 6 bases, with 21 bases lying between them. CDR3 sequence reads: CASSIQSSGTSEQYF. Written as DNA, the CDR3 is TGTGCCAGCAGCATTCAATCGTCAGGGACTTCCGAGCAGTACTTC.

The rearrangement links TRBV20-1 to TRBJ2-7, with TRBD1 matching over 8 bases. The CDR3 covers 12 residues. The trim removed 5 bases at V and 5 bases at J, leaving 5 bases unmatched. The germline V gene has CDR1 DFQATT and CDR2 SNEGSKA (reference sequence). In nucleotides, the CDR3 is TGCAGTGCTCGACAGGGGTCCAACGAGCAGTACTTC. It specifies CSARQGSNEQYF.

J is TRBJ1-6 and V is TRBV5-8, with D unclear. V lost 1 base and J 9 bases, leaving 20 bases between the germline ends. This CDR3 region has 17 residues. Germline V gene lookup returns CDR1 SGHTS and CDR2 YDEGEE. This CDR3 reads CASSLSPRPPYVSPLHF. The DNA for the CDR3 is TGTGCCAGCAGCTTGTCCCCGCGACCGCCTTATGTTTCACCCCTCCACTTT.

This clonotype was observed many times. The V gene is TRBV12-3 or TRBV12-4, the J gene TRBJ2-7; the match to TRBD2 covers 7 bases. Trimming cost V 5 bases and J 4 bases; bases outside gene matches: 11. The CDR3 sequence is 15 residues long. The CDR3 DNA follows: TGTGCCAGCAGTCCGCGCGGGAGAGTTCAATACGAGCAGTACTTC. Amino acid sequence: CASSPRGRVQYEQYF.